The 30 T cell receptor beta chains below all came from one sample that was sequenced in a study of vaccination effects on CD4 cells after COVID-19. Their antigen targets remain unknown. With about ten days of culture completed, CD4+ T cells were isolated. The repertoire was sequenced with immunoSEQ multiplex PCR; TCRdb's copy has only in-frame clones and lacks some. The sample shows 40,000 or so clones, 65% to 75% of them seen only once. Sequenced material: CD4+ T cells from PBMCs cultured without peptide, taken before COVID-19 vaccination. The receptors come from a human donor who received a COVID-19 vaccine.

This sequence joins TRBV9 and TRBJ1-2; D possibly corresponds to TRBD1 (6 bases). This CDR3 is built from 14 residues. The ends were cut back, 4 bases at V and 8 bases at J, with 18 bases in the middle. Germline V gene data show CDR1 as SGDLS and CDR2 as YYNGEE. CDR3 in amino acids: CASSTQQGIPGYTF. As DNA, the CDR3 is TGTGCCAGCAGCACGCAACAGGGCATCCCCGGCTACACCTTC.

The genes are TRBV21-1 and TRBJ2-7. TRBV21-1 is a known pseudogene. The length of the CDR3 is 15 residues. Here the CDR3 reads CASSKDEGRDGEQYF. The CDR3, as DNA: TGTGCCAGCAGCAAAGACGAGGGGCGAGACGGCGAGCAGTACTTC.

This clone was recorded a few times. V gene TRBV3-1 (or the pseudogene TRBV3-2) combines with J gene TRBJ1-3; D ambiguous. Deletions cut 2 bases from V and 0 bases from J, with 17 bases between. The CDR3 contains 18 residues. Germline CDR1 is LGHDT and CDR2 is YNNKEL (reference sequence). The CDR3 DNA reads TGTGCCAGCAGCCAACCTCCTCTGACAAAGAGCTCTGGAAACACCATATATTTT. Its translation: CASSQPPLTKSSGNTIYF.

This clone has only one observation. The chain employs TRBV7-2 and TRBJ2-5; 10 bases are a match to TRBD2. The CDR3 runs to 16 residues. The V gene end was trimmed by 2 bases and the J gene end by 1 base; junction bases not matched to a gene: 4. Germline CDR1 SGHTA, CDR2 FQGNSA. The DNA of the CDR3 is TGTGCCAGCAGCTTATCGTCTAGCGGGGGCCAAGAGACCCAGTACTTC. This translates into CASSLSSSGGQETQYF.

The V call is TRBV13, the J call TRBJ1-2; 7 nucleotides agree with TRBD1. This CDR3 is built from 15 residues. Per the germline V gene, CDR1 is PRHDT and CDR2 is FYEKMQ (reference sequence). Germline trimming cut 8 bases from V and 0 bases from J; bases unmatched to any gene: 9. CDR3 amino acids: CASEDRDRSNYGYTF. CDR3 nucleotide sequence: TGTGCCAGCGAAGACAGGGATCGATCTAACTATGGCTACACCTTC.

The chain combines TRBV2 with TRBJ1-4; the D gene is possibly TRBD1 (5 bases). CDR1 and CDR2 from the germline V gene are SNHLY and FYNNEI. The CDR3 consists of 15 residues. V lost 7 bases and J lost 4, with 16 bases in between. For the CDR3, the DNA is TGTGCCAGCATCCCAACAGGTTCTGGTAATGAAAAACTGTTTTTT. Its translation: CASIPTGSGNEKLFF.

This rearrangement joins TRBV5-1 to TRBJ1-2; a possible D gene is TRBD1 (5 bases). The CDR3 spans 13 residues. The germline CDR1 and CDR2 sequences are SGHRS and YFSETQ. The V gene lost 6 bases and the J gene lost 8 bases, with 17 bases spanning the gap. The CDR3 DNA is TGCGCCAGCATCCACCCCGGGGGATCCGGCTACACCTTC. Protein sequence: CASIHPGGSGYTF.

The chain links TRBV5-6 to TRBJ1-2; weak D call: TRBD1 (6 bases). Germline V gene lookup returns CDR1 SGHDT and CDR2 YYEEEE. This CDR3 comprises 14 residues. Trimming stripped 5 bases from V and 5 bases from J, with 16 bases between. The CDR3 region is CASSSGTIGYGYTF. The CDR3 DNA reads TGTGCCAGCAGTTCGGGGACAATTGGGTATGGCTACACCTTC.

The chain carries TRBV6-5 and TRBJ2-1, with 9 positions matching TRBD2. The CDR3 covers 15 residues. V lost 6 bases to trimming and J lost 0 bases; unmatched junction nucleotides: 3. The germline V gene encodes CDR1 MNHEY and CDR2 SVGAGI. CDR3 nucleotide sequence: TGTGCCAGCAGCAAGCGGGGGGTCTCCTACAATGAGCAGTTCTTC. Its translation is CASSKRGVSYNEQFF.

The chain has TRBV5-4 and TRBJ2-5, with 8 bases aligning to TRBD2. V lost 1 base and J lost 4; bases outside the gene matches: 9. Looked up from germline, CDR1 is SGHNT and CDR2 is YYREEE (reference sequence). The CDR3 totals 16 residues. The DNA for the CDR3 is TGTGCCAGCAGCTTGACGGGAGGGCCTTTGGGAGAGACCCAGTACTTC. The encoded protein is CASSLTGGPLGETQYF.

This sequence joins TRBV3-1 (or the pseudogene TRBV3-2) and TRBJ1-1; perhaps TRBD1 as D (5 bases). The V end was cut by 1 base, the J end by 4 bases, with 10 bases between. The CDR3 sequence is 14 residues long. Germline V gene sequence: CDR1 LGHDT, CDR2 YNNKEL (reference sequence). DNA of the CDR3: TGTGCCAGCAGCCAAGTGTGGGGGGGCACTGAAGCTTTCTTT. It yields the protein CASSQVWGGTEAFF.

This chain uses TRBV29-1 with TRBJ1-4; TRBD1 matches 9 bases. There are 14 residues in the CDR3. V was clipped by 7 bases and J by 5 bases; unmatched bases: 8. Per germline, CDR1 SQVTM and CDR2 ANQGSEA. In DNA, the CDR3 is TGCAGCGCCCAGACCGGACAGGGGAATGAAAAACTGTTTTTT. It translates to CSAQTGQGNEKLFF.

The V call is TRBV19, the J call TRBJ2-7; TRBD2 matches at 12 bases. The CDR3 totals 15 residues. Germline lookup yields CDR1 LNHDA and CDR2 SQIVND (reference sequence). With V trimmed by 5 bases and J by 0 bases, 2 bases remained unmatched. The CDR3 DNA reads as TGTGCCAGTAGTGCGACTAGCGGGGGCTCCTACGAGCAGTACTTC. Its translation is CASSATSGGSYEQYF.

V and J are TRBV5-6 and TRBJ1-5; D is uncertain. Germline CDR1 SGHDT, CDR2 YYEEEE. V was trimmed by 0 bases and J by 2 bases, leaving 6 bases between them. The CDR3 length is 14 residues. CDR3 nucleotide sequence: TGTGCCAGCAGCTTGGGGTCGGGCAATCAGCCCCAGCATTTT. This gives the protein CASSLGSGNQPQHF.

The CDR3 is CASSLALPGDTQYF. The DNA for the CDR3 is TGTGCCAGCAGCTTAGCGCTGCCGGGAGATACGCAGTATTTT. The V call is TRBV7-6, the J call TRBJ2-3, with D unclear. The CDR3 extends over 14 amino acids. Germline CDR1 reads SGHVS; CDR2 reads FNYEAQ. Trimming took 0 bases from V and 5 from J, leaving 9 bases between them.

This chain links TRBV6-5 with TRBJ1-2; a possible D gene is TRBD1 (6 bases). CDR3 size: 15 residues. Deletions cut 6 bases from V and 4 bases from J, with 18 bases between. Germline loops: CDR1 MNHEY, CDR2 SVGAGI. The DNA of the CDR3 is TGTGCCAGCAGGATAACAGGGTCGGGGCTCTATGGCTACACCTTC. The encoded protein is CASRITGSGLYGYTF.

The chain couples TRBV30 to TRBJ2-3, with a weak D call TRBD1 (6 bases). Germline values: CDR1 GTSNPN, CDR2 SVGIG (reference sequence). Deletions cut 3 bases from V and 3 bases from J, with 16 bases between. CDR3 length: 15 amino acids. CDR3: CAWRDQGSGTDTQYF. The CDR3 nucleotides read TGTGCCTGGAGGGATCAGGGGTCCGGAACAGATACGCAGTATTTT.

The rearrangement joins TRBV18 to TRBJ1-6; D is possibly TRBD1 (6 bases). This CDR3 region has 18 residues. Trimming took 1 base from V and 3 from J, leaving 16 bases between them. The V gene's germline CDR1 is KGHSH and CDR2 LQKENI. The CDR3 is CASSPLGQRQGYNSPLHF. Here the CDR3 DNA reads TGTGCCAGCTCACCACTGGGACAAAGGCAGGGCTATAATTCACCCCTCCACTTT.

The V gene is TRBV6-2 or TRBV6-3, the J gene TRBJ2-7; no clear D. V was shortened by 2 bases and J by 1 base, with 9 bases between the two germline ends. The CDR3 is 14 residues long. Germline CDR1 MNHEY, CDR2 SVGEGT. CDR3 loop: CASSYLGPSYEQYF. The CDR3 coding sequence is TGTGCCAGCAGTTACCTTGGACCTTCCTACGAGCAGTACTTC.

The chain carries TRBV18 and TRBJ1-2, with D uncertain. Per germline, CDR1 KGHSH and CDR2 LQKENI. This CDR3 region has 13 residues. Trimming pared 3 bases from V and 4 bases from J, leaving 9 bases between. CDR3 sequence (DNA): TGTGCCAGCTCACCGGGAGATCCCTATGGCTACACCTTC. This encodes CASSPGDPYGYTF.

J is TRBJ2-3 and V is TRBV6-5, with D possibly called TRBD1 or TRBD2 (6 bases each). The germline CDR1 and CDR2 sequences are MNHEY and SVGAGI. Between the trimmed V and J ends, which lost 10 bases and 4 bases, there was a span of 18 bases. The CDR3 extends over 14 amino acids. The CDR3 sequence is CATKRGEVADTQYF. The DNA of the CDR3 is TGTGCCACCAAAAGGGGGGAAGTCGCAGATACGCAGTATTTT.

This sequence joins TRBV9 and TRBJ1-2, with D maybe TRBD1 (5 bases). CDR3 length: 14 amino acids. V was cut by 2 bases and J by 2 bases, with 10 bases left in between. Germline CDR1 SGDLS, CDR2 YYNGEE. As DNA, the CDR3 is TGTGCCAGCAGCGTTGGTAGGGGCAACTATGGCTACACCTTC. Translation gives CASSVGRGNYGYTF.

The chain is built from TRBV7-2 and TRBJ2-4; possibly TRBD1 for D (6 bases). This CDR3 region has 12 residues. CDR1 and CDR2 (germline): SGHTA, FQGNSA. Between the trimmed V and J ends, which lost 4 bases and 9 bases, there was a span of 10 bases. Here the CDR3 reads CASSSLGGIQYF. Written as DNA, the CDR3 is TGTGCCAGCAGCTCCCTAGGGGGCATTCAGTACTTC.

The V and J genes are TRBV7-2 and TRBJ2-7, with D perhaps assigned TRBD1 or TRBD2 (6 bases each). Trimming took 5 bases from V and 0 from J, leaving 14 bases between them. This CDR3 is 15 amino acids long. CDR1 is SGHTA and CDR2 is FQGNSA in the germline V gene. The CDR3 protein is CASSPRGTGSYEQYF. The CDR3 region has the DNA TGTGCCAGCAGCCCAAGGGGGACTGGCTCCTACGAGCAGTACTTC.

This chain connects TRBV5-4 to TRBJ1-2; D possibly corresponds to TRBD1 (5 bases). Germline V lookup: CDR1 SGHNT, CDR2 YYREEE (reference sequence). This CDR3 contains 15 residues. V gave up 4 bases and J gave up 4 bases, with 17 bases separating them. CDR3: CASSPDQGMVYGYTF. Here the CDR3 DNA reads TGTGCCAGCAGCCCCGACCAGGGCATGGTCTATGGCTACACCTTC.

J is TRBJ2-7 and V is TRBV28, with D hard to call. CDR3 length: 11 residues. Trimming took off 3 bases at V and 5 bases at J, with 5 bases between the two ends. CDR1 is MDHEN, CDR2 SYDVKM, per germline. The CDR3 nucleotides read TGTGCCAGCAGTTTGAGGCACGAGCAGTACTTC. It specifies CASSLRHEQYF.

The chain employs TRBV10-3 and TRBJ2-7; TRBD2 matches 11 bases. V dropped 6 bases and J dropped 3; count of bases not matched to a gene: 7. This CDR3 spans 15 amino acids. The germline gives CDR1 ENHRY, CDR2 SYGVKD. The CDR3 spells CAISGTSGGVYEQYF. CDR3 DNA sequence: TGTGCCATCAGCGGGACTAGCGGAGGGGTCTACGAGCAGTACTTC.

The V call is TRBV3-1 (or the pseudogene TRBV3-2), the J call TRBJ2-7; no clear D. From germline, CDR1 is LGHDT and CDR2 YNNKEL (reference sequence). V was clipped by 0 bases and J by 2 bases, with 8 bases between them. This CDR3 is built from 14 residues. CDR3 bases: TGTGCCAGCAGCCAAGATTCCAGACCCTACGAGCAGTACTTC. Protein sequence: CASSQDSRPYEQYF.

This clone was found a few times. This chain joins TRBV5-1 and TRBJ2-5, with TRBD1 matching 7 bases. The germline V gene has CDR1 SGHRS and CDR2 YFSETQ. The CDR3 contains 12 residues. J was trimmed by 3 bases and V by 5 bases; bases with no gene match: 1. The DNA of the CDR3 is TGCGCCAGCAGTACAGGGGAAGAGACCCAGTACTTC. It specifies CASSTGEETQYF.

J is TRBJ1-2 and V is TRBV5-1, with 7 bases identical to TRBD1. The CDR3 has 13 amino acids. J gave up 7 bases and V 4 bases, and 7 bases lay outside the gene matches. Germline values: CDR1 SGHRS, CDR2 YFSETQ. CDR3 region: CASSQGGVAGYTF. The CDR3 DNA sequence: TGCGCCAGCAGCCAGGGGGGGGTTGCTGGCTACACCTTC.